The 27 T cell receptor beta chains given below trace back to one sample, sequenced in a study of T cells in localized non-small cell lung cancer. Method: immunoSEQ multiplex PCR; TCRdb's copy keeps in-frame clones and lacks some. Here the sample spans 55,000 or so clones, over 60% being singletons. The material was PBMCs, obtained before any cancer treatment. These receptors were taken from a woman between 35 and 70 years old with stage II lung adenocarcinoma.

This rearrangement joins TRBV5-4 to TRBJ2-1; maybe TRBD2 (6 bases). Trimming shortened V by 1 base and J by 7 bases, and 15 bases separated the two germline ends. This CDR3 region has 15 residues. Germline CDR1 is SGHNT and CDR2 is YYREEE (reference sequence). This CDR3 reads CASSLIGGVGNEQFF. The CDR3 DNA follows: TGTGCCAGCAGCTTGATAGGCGGGGTGGGGAATGAGCAGTTCTTC. The complete variable domain, with remaining parts taken from reference TRBV5-4 and TRBJ2-1, reads ETGVTQSPTHLIKTRGQQVTLRCSSQSGHNTVSWYQQALGQGPQFIFQYYREEENGRGNFPPRFSGLQFPNYSSELNVNALELDDSALYLCASSLIGGVGNEQFFGPGTRLTVL.

The chain recombines TRBV10-3 with TRBJ2-7; D perhaps matches TRBD1 (6 bases). V dropped 0 bases and J dropped 7 bases, with 7 bases sitting between them. The CDR3 consists of 12 residues. Germline CDR1 is ENHRY and CDR2 is SYGVKD. CDR3 in DNA: TGTGCCATCAGTGAGTCGAGGGGGGAGCAGTACTTC. Its protein product is CAISESRGEQYF.

J is TRBJ1-3 and V is TRBV19, with D unclear. The germline V and J ends were trimmed by 3 bases and 3 bases, with 12 bases remaining between them. This CDR3 has 15 amino acids. From germline, CDR1 is LNHDA and CDR2 SQIVND (reference sequence). CDR3 DNA: TGTGCCAGTAGTATGGGCGGCGCCCTTGGAAACACCATATATTTT. Amino acid sequence: CASSMGGALGNTIYF. The variable domain in full, with the rest retrieved from reference TRBV19 and TRBJ1-3, is DGGITQSPKYLFRKEGQNVTLSCEQNLNHDAMYWYRQDPGQGLRLIYYSQIVNDFQKGDIAEGYSVSREKKESFPLTVTSAQKNPTAFYLCASSMGGALGNTIYFGEGSWLTVV.

By its share, this clone is large (0.1 to 1%). V usage is TRBV29-1 and J usage is TRBJ1-4, with 10 bases aligning to TRBD1. Germline values: CDR1 SQVTM, CDR2 ANQGSEA. With V trimmed by 1 base and J by 6 bases, 2 bases remained unmatched. The CDR3 spans 14 residues. CDR3 sequence reads: CSVEGGTGDEKLFF. CDR3 nucleotides: TGCAGCGTTGAAGGCGGGACAGGGGATGAAAAACTGTTTTTT. The full variable domain, in which reference TRBV29-1 and TRBJ1-4 provide the parts outside the CDR3, is SAVISQKPSRDICQRGTSLTIQCQVDSQVTMMFWYRQQPGQSLTLIATANQGSEATYESGFVIDKFPISRPNLTFSTLTVSNMSPEDSSIYLCSVEGGTGDEKLFFGSGTQLSVL.

This rearrangement joins TRBV28 to TRBJ1-1; D is unclear. The CDR3 runs to 12 residues. Germline lookup yields CDR1 MDHEN and CDR2 SYDVKM. Trimming pared 5 bases from V and 1 base from J, leaving 5 bases between. CDR3 in amino acids: CASSRSNTEAFF. The DNA for the CDR3 is TGTGCCAGCAGTAGGTCGAACACTGAAGCTTTCTTT.

This chain uses TRBV28 with TRBJ2-2; D not certain. The germline V and J ends were trimmed by 7 bases and 2 bases, with 11 bases remaining between them. This CDR3 contains 14 residues. Germline V gene lookup returns CDR1 MDHEN and CDR2 SYDVKM. The CDR3 is CASIRVGNTGELFF. Written as DNA, the CDR3 is TGTGCCAGCATTCGGGTCGGAAACACCGGGGAGCTGTTTTTT. The full variable domain, rest sourced from reference TRBV28 and TRBJ2-2, is DVKVTQSSRYLVKRTGEKVFLECVQDMDHENMFWYRQDPGLGLRLIYFSYDVKMKEKGDIPEGYSVSREKKERFSLILESASTNQTSMYLCASIRVGNTGELFFGEGSRLTVL.

The rearrangement links TRBV6-5 to TRBJ2-3; perhaps TRBD1 as D (6 bases). There are 12 residues in the CDR3. CDR1 is MNHEY, CDR2 SVGAGI, per germline. V dropped 7 bases and J dropped 6 bases, with 11 bases sitting between them. The CDR3 DNA is TGTGCCAGCACACTGCAGGGGGATACGCAGTATTTT. Translating it yields CASTLQGDTQYF.

This clone is classed as medium-sized. The chain is built from TRBV5-4 and TRBJ2-6; TRBD1 might be the D (5 bases). The V and J ends lost 2 bases and 2 bases respectively, with 8 bases between them. CDR1 is SGHNT and CDR2 is YYREEE in the germline V gene (reference sequence). CDR3 size: 15 residues. The CDR3 protein is CASSFQGTGANVLTF. CDR3 coding DNA: TGTGCCAGCAGCTTTCAGGGAACTGGGGCCAACGTCCTGACTTTC. The full variable domain, completed using reference TRBV5-4 and TRBJ2-6, is ETGVTQSPTHLIKTRGQQVTLRCSSQSGHNTVSWYQQALGQGPQFIFQYYREEENGRGNFPPRFSGLQFPNYSSELNVNALELDDSALYLCASSFQGTGANVLTFGAGSRLTVL.

This clone was seen a handful of times. This chain connects TRBV5-8 to TRBJ1-5; D is unresolved. V lost 2 bases and J 4 bases, leaving 7 bases between the germline ends. CDR1 and CDR2 (germline): SGHTS, YDEGEE. This CDR3 spans 13 amino acids. The CDR3, as DNA: TGTGCCAGCAGCTTCCAGAGGAATCAGCCCCAGCATTTT. Amino acids: CASSFQRNQPQHF.

The chain joins TRBV25-1 to TRBJ2-1, with unresolved D. The CDR3 is made up of 13 amino acids. Trimming pared 5 bases from V and 6 bases from J, leaving 11 bases between. Germline V lookup: CDR1 MGHDK, CDR2 SYGVNS. The DNA for the CDR3 is TGTGCCAGCAGTCCAAGGCCGTTCAATGAGCAGTTCTTC. It encodes CASSPRPFNEQFF.

The chain has TRBV9 and TRBJ1-1; D gene uncertain. The germline V gene encodes CDR1 SGDLS and CDR2 YYNGEE. CDR3 length: 14 amino acids. With 0 bases removed from V and 1 base from J, the gap between germline ends came to 7 bases. The CDR3 DNA is TGTGCCAGCAGCGTAGTGGCGGAGAACACTGAAGCTTTCTTT. This gives the protein CASSVVAENTEAFF.

The chain uses TRBV20-1 and TRBJ1-1; D gene uncertain. The germline V and J ends were trimmed by 3 bases and 0 bases, with 2 bases remaining between them. Per germline, CDR1 DFQATT and CDR2 SNEGSKA (reference sequence). The CDR3 consists of 11 residues. DNA of the CDR3: TGCAGTGCTAGGGTGAACACTGAAGCTTTCTTT. This translates into CSARVNTEAFF.

This sequence joins TRBV28 and TRBJ2-3, with 7 nucleotides matching TRBD1. The trim removed 6 bases at V and 2 bases at J, leaving 14 bases unmatched. CDR3 length equals 17 residues. Germline loops: CDR1 MDHEN, CDR2 SYDVKM. The CDR3 region is CASSTDRVALNTDTQYF. The CDR3, as DNA: TGTGCCAGCAGCACAGACAGGGTCGCTCTGAACACAGATACGCAGTATTTT.

The V gene is TRBV18, the J gene TRBJ1-1; no clear D gene. The ends were cut back, 6 bases at V and 1 base at J, with 18 bases in the middle. This CDR3 has 16 amino acids. Germline CDR1 reads KGHSH; CDR2 reads LQKENI. The CDR3 loop reads CASSEDPLDPNTEAFF. The CDR3 nucleotides are TGTGCCAGCTCCGAAGATCCGCTAGACCCGAACACTGAAGCTTTCTTT.

The chain combines TRBV19 with TRBJ1-1; maybe TRBD1 (5 bases). V lost 6 bases, J lost 3 bases, and 14 bases lay in between. This CDR3 is 14 amino acids long. CDR1 and CDR2 (germline): LNHDA, SQIVND (reference sequence). CDR3 protein: CASRVGGSDTEAFF. CDR3 bases: TGTGCCAGTAGAGTCGGGGGGTCGGACACTGAAGCTTTCTTT.

CDR3 protein: CASSPGTMDTQYF. CDR3 bases: TGTGCCAGCTCGCCCGGTACGATGGATACGCAGTATTTT. The V and J genes are TRBV19 and TRBJ2-3; D gene uncertain. This CDR3 has 13 amino acids. CDR1 and CDR2 (germline): LNHDA, SQIVND (reference sequence). Trimming pared 9 bases from V and 6 bases from J, leaving 16 bases between.

The CDR3 spells CASSLTIGLNTEAFF. CDR3 nucleotide sequence: TGTGCCAGCAGCTTAACGATAGGATTGAACACTGAAGCTTTCTTT. The rearrangement uses TRBV7-8 and TRBJ1-1; D gene unclear. Trimming took off 2 bases at V and 0 bases at J, with 10 bases between the two ends. The CDR3 length is 15 residues. Germline-derived CDR1 and CDR2 are SGHVS and FQNEAQ.

The chain joins TRBV5-1 to TRBJ1-3; possibly TRBD1 for D (6 bases). CDR1 and CDR2 (germline): SGHRS, YFSETQ. V was clipped by 4 bases and J by 10 bases, with 15 bases between them. The CDR3 spans 13 residues. DNA of the CDR3: TGCGCCAGCAGCAAGGAAACAGGGTCAACCATATATTTT. It encodes CASSKETGSTIYF.

The genes are TRBV4-2 and TRBJ2-3; 9 bases fit TRBD2. Per the germline V gene, CDR1 is LGHNA and CDR2 is YNFKEQ. V lost 4 bases, J lost 0 bases, and 8 bases stayed unmatched. The CDR3 is 17 amino acids. The CDR3 loop reads CASSLRLAEASTDTQYF. As DNA, the CDR3 is TGTGCCAGCAGCCTCAGACTAGCGGAGGCTAGCACAGATACGCAGTATTTT.

The chain recombines TRBV6-6 with TRBJ1-1; D might be TRBD1 (6 bases). CDR1 is MNHNY, CDR2 SVGAGI, per germline (reference sequence). The CDR3 runs to 14 residues. The germline V and J ends were trimmed by 6 bases and 0 bases, with 11 bases remaining between them. The CDR3 is CASRLQGMNTEAFF. The CDR3 nucleotides read TGTGCCAGCAGACTACAGGGAATGAACACTGAAGCTTTCTTT.

This chain uses TRBV7-9 with TRBJ2-2, with D possibly matching TRBD2 (7 bases). From germline, CDR1 is SEHNR and CDR2 FQNEAQ (reference sequence). Trimming pared 11 bases from V and 1 base from J, leaving 14 bases between. The CDR3 is made up of 14 amino acids. CDR3 sequence reads: CAPGGQLNTGELFF. Written as DNA, the CDR3 is TGTGCCCCGGGGGGACAACTGAACACCGGGGAGCTGTTTTTT.

The V call is TRBV6-1, the J call TRBJ1-1; TRBD1 is a possible D gene (6 bases). From germline, CDR1 is MNHNS and CDR2 SASEGT. The ends were cut back, 5 bases at V and 4 bases at J, with 11 bases in the middle. This CDR3 has 13 amino acids. CDR3 nucleotides: TGTGCCAGCAGTAAACAGGGAGGCACTGAAGCTTTCTTT. Its protein product is CASSKQGGTEAFF.

The V gene is TRBV25-1, the J gene TRBJ1-3; D not certain. Per the germline V gene, CDR1 is MGHDK and CDR2 is SYGVNS. Trimming cost V 1 base and J 4 bases, with 17 bases left between them. This CDR3 is built from 17 residues. The CDR3 coding sequence is TGTGCCAGCAGTGAATTGGCAGGCTCGGGAGTCGGAAACACCATATATTTT. It codes for CASSELAGSGVGNTIYF.

This chain links TRBV29-1 with TRBJ1-2; D not certain. This CDR3 has 15 residues. Germline CDR1 is SQVTM and CDR2 is ANQGSEA. Trimming removed 1 base at V and 2 bases at J, with 14 bases between. The CDR3 sequence: CSVEGASPINYGYTF. CDR3 sequence (DNA): TGCAGCGTTGAAGGCGCCAGCCCAATCAACTATGGCTACACCTTC.

The V and J genes are TRBV18 and TRBJ2-1; 9 nucleotides match TRBD2. Germline V gene lookup returns CDR1 KGHSH and CDR2 LQKENI. The CDR3 spans 14 residues. V lost 8 bases to trimming and J lost 6 bases; unmatched junction nucleotides: 8. CDR3 nucleotides: TGTGCCAGCCATTATAGCGGGGGAGGCAATGAGCAGTTCTTC. Its protein product is CASHYSGGGNEQFF.

The chain uses TRBV5-6 and TRBJ1-1, with D tentatively TRBD1 (6 bases). With 2 bases removed from V and 0 bases from J, the gap between germline ends came to 14 bases. The CDR3 consists of 16 residues. The V gene's germline CDR1 is SGHDT and CDR2 YYEEEE. CDR3 nucleotides: TGTGCCAGCAGCTTTCAGCGAACAGGGCTGAACACTGAAGCTTTCTTT. Translation gives CASSFQRTGLNTEAFF.

The chain has TRBV5-4 and TRBJ2-2; D possibly corresponds to TRBD2 (5 bases). Germline CDR1 is SGHNT and CDR2 is YYREEE (reference sequence). The CDR3 loop spans 17 amino acids. Trimming shortened V by 4 bases and J by 5 bases, and 21 bases separated the two germline ends. The CDR3 DNA reads TGTGCCAGCAGCGCCGGACTCGGAGGTATTGAAACCGGGGAGCTGTTTTTT. Protein product: CASSAGLGGIETGELFF.